The subject of this entry is one T cell receptor (beta chain). Its matching antigen is unknown. The source of the sample is a study of vaccination effects on CD4 cells after COVID-19. Overall study findings and caveats: Researchers report that only 1 of 255 vaccine-induced clones in healthy vaccinees cross-reacted with common cold coronaviruses.

This table comes from immunoSEQ multiplex PCR, and its TCRdb copy is limited to in-frame clones, with some not included. The profile shows approximately 37,000 clones, 65% to 85% of them singletons. Investigators separated out CD4+ T cells once around 10 days of culture had passed. People in the vaccine group had not been infected with SARS-CoV-2 before, and their nucleocapsid antibodies were negative. Fresh IL-2-containing medium replaced half the medium on days 3 and 7. The sample was CD4+ T cells from PBMCs cultured without peptide, taken before COVID-19 vaccination. This sequence was found in a human donor who received a COVID-19 vaccine.

The chain's CDR3 is CASSFRSNSPLHF. The DNA of the CDR3 is TGTGCCAGCAGTTTCAGGAGTAATTCACCCCTCCACTTT. The chain couples TRBV27 to TRBJ1-6, with D unclear. The CDR3 spans 13 residues. Trimming stripped 3 bases from V and 6 bases from J, with 6 bases between. The V gene's germline CDR1 is MNHEY and CDR2 SMNVEV (reference sequence).